The clone carrying this TCR beta chain was seen once. TCRdb's table, derived via immunoSEQ multiplex PCR, lists solely in-frame clones and lacks some. The data hold 1,500 to 2,000 clones, with more than 55% observed a single time. V was pared by 6 bases and J by 4 bases, with 7 bases of the junction left unmatched. Germline-derived CDR1 and CDR2 are KGHSH and LQKENI. The CDR3 is 14 residues long. These data come from a study of immune cell composition in non-small cell lung cancer. Normal lung was taken at the farthest possible site, at least 3 cm from tumour. Sequencing was done on a sample of non-adjacent lung tissue. The origin of this receptor is a human donor with non-small cell lung cancer. J is TRBJ1-2 and V is TRBV18, with 8 nucleotides matching TRBD1. DNA for the CDR3: TGTGCCAGCTCTCAGGGGGCCGAACGCTATGGCTACACCTTC. Encoded protein: CASSQGAERYGYTF.